The TCR beta chain under discussion was sequenced for a study of blood T cells in healthy people across ages. Comments on this clonotype: As yet, its antigen is unknown.

Overall study findings and caveats: The CMV status of each donor remained undetermined, and this could have confounded shifts in expanded clonotypes. In older individuals, TCR beta diversity per million T cells was lower, falling roughly linearly with age. With naive T cell percentage, TCR beta diversity showed a strong correlation.

A sample-barcoded 5' primer and a J-beta primer mix were used in a second PCR of about 7 to 12 cycles. There were at least 2.5 million CDR3-containing paired-end reads obtained from each sample. TCRdb re-called the 5' RACE reads with MiXCR, one entry per CDR3 protein. Of fewer than 900,000 distinct CDR3 sequences in the sample, roughly 43% are singletons; the top ten hold 20% to 25%. Looked up from germline, CDR1 is SGHVS and CDR2 is FQNEAQ. J was trimmed by 4 bases and V by 5 bases; bases with no gene match: 9. The CDR3 consists of 16 residues. The sequenced sample was blood. The receptor was isolated from a woman aged 55-75 years in good health. This chain connects TRBV7-8 to TRBJ2-3, with TRBD1 matching over 10 bases. CDR3 nucleotide sequence: TGTGCCAGCAGCGCCAGGGACAGGGGCGTCCCAGATACGCAGTATTTT. Residues: CASSARDRGVPDTQYF.